This T cell receptor beta chain was obtained from a study of Graves' ophthalmopathy and Graves' hyperthyroidism. Diagnosis relied on clinical symptoms, serum thyroxine, TRAb, thyroid ultrasound and orbital computed tomography. This CDR3 spans 17 amino acids. Trimming shortened V by 2 bases and J by 6 bases, and 19 bases separated the two germline ends. From germline, CDR1 is SNHLY and CDR2 FYNNEI. Amplification of the TCR beta CDR3 regions used RNA transcripts (as template). Second-round multiplex PCR came after first-round RT-PCR with HTBI primers. TCRdb processed the multiplex PCR reads anew with MiXCR; each CDR3 protein has one entry. This sample has over a million distinct CDR3 sequences, with 35% to 45% found just once. The sample holds a few counts of this clonotype.

The sequence was collected from an adult man with Graves' hyperthyroidism. V gene TRBV2 combines with J gene TRBJ2-2; possible D gene TRBD2, 7 bases. Sequenced material: peripheral blood or thyroid tissue (not recorded which). CDR3: CASSERGAQWDSGELFF. CDR3 bases: TGTGCCAGCAGTGAACGGGGGGCGCAATGGGATTCCGGGGAGCTGTTTTTT. Variable domain in full (rest from reference TRBV2 and TRBJ2-2): EPEVTQTPSHQVTQMGQEVILRCVPISNHLYFYWYRQILGQKVEFLVSFYNNEISEKSEIFDDQFSVERPDGSNFTLKIRSTKLEDSAMYFCASSERGAQWDSGELFFGEGSRLTVL.